A single sample is the source of the 29 T cell receptor beta chains below, sequenced in a study of T-cell reconstitution after alpha-beta-depleted transplantation in children. A TCRbeta library incorporating unique molecular identifiers was prepared. In TCRdb, the PCR reads were re-called with MiXCR into one record per CDR3 protein. The table records 150,000 to 250,000 distinct CDR3 sequences, 6.3% of them present only once. The source material was PBMCs, sampled before TCRalphabeta/CD19-depleted stem cell transplant. The receptors originated from a girl less than two years old with combined immunodeficiency, due to receive a stem cell transplant.

This clonotype has at least ten counts. The chain joins TRBV21-1 to TRBJ2-7; no DNA check was done on the table's D call, TRBD2. TRBV21-1 is termed a pseudogene. This CDR3 is built from 14 residues. DNA for the CDR3: TGTGCCAGCATCCCGGGACTAGCGTCCTACGAGCAGTACTTC. It codes for CASIPGLASYEQYF.

This clonotype was counted between two and nine times. Mismatch with germline at one junction end may stem from a read error. The chain uses TRBV7-8 and TRBJ2-5, with D maybe TRBD2 (6 bases). The CDR3 has 14 residues. From germline, CDR1 is SGHVS and CDR2 FQNEAQ. CDR3 in amino acids: CASSLGGRREAQYF. CDR3 DNA sequence: TGTGCCAGCAGCTTAGGTGGGAGGAGAGAGGCCCAGTACTTC.

This clonotype showed up many times. The chain joins TRBV20-1 to TRBJ2-1; D possibly corresponds to TRBD1 (6 bases). This CDR3 is built from 15 residues. V was clipped by 5 bases and J by 6 bases, with 20 bases between them. Germline values: CDR1 DFQATT, CDR2 SNEGSKA (reference sequence). This CDR3 is CSACLRDTGTNEQFF. CDR3 nucleotides: TGCAGTGCTTGCCTACGGGACACGGGGACCAATGAGCAGTTCTTC.

The chain couples TRBV29-1 to TRBJ1-5, with TRBD1 matching 7 bases. This CDR3 region has 14 residues. Germline assignment: CDR1 SQVTM and CDR2 ANQGSEA. V lost 6 bases and J lost 3; bases outside the gene matches: 8. In nucleotides, the CDR3 is TGCAGCGTGCTCACAGGGGAACCCAATCAGCCCCAGCATTTT. It codes for CSVLTGEPNQPQHF.

The chain uses TRBV12-3 or TRBV12-4 and TRBJ2-2; 10 positions match TRBD2. CDR3 size: 15 residues. J was trimmed by 6 bases and V by 6 bases; bases with no gene match: 7. The CDR3 protein is CASSLSSGGAGELFF. CDR3 coding DNA: TGTGCCAGCAGCCTTTCGAGCGGGGGGGCCGGGGAGCTGTTTTTT.

This clonotype was observed at least ten times. The rearrangement uses TRBV5-8 and TRBJ2-5; a possible D gene is TRBD1 (6 bases). Germline assignment: CDR1 SGHTS and CDR2 YDEGEE. V was cut by 0 bases and J by 3 bases, with 18 bases left in between. The length of the CDR3 is 17 residues. The CDR3 here is CASSLVQGTPLKETQYF. The CDR3 nucleotides are TGTGCCAGCAGCTTGGTACAGGGTACCCCTCTAAAAGAGACCCAGTACTTC.

This clonotype has more than one count but fewer than ten. CDR3 sequence (DNA): TGTGCCAGCAGTCTGGACAGGGTGAGAACTGAAGCTTTCTTT. Protein sequence: CASSLDRVRTEAFF. The chain couples TRBV28 to TRBJ1-1, with 8 bases identical to TRBD1. The CDR3 is 14 amino acids. V trimming: 5 bases; J trimming: 5 bases; junction bases outside the gene matches: 7. The germline gives CDR1 MDHEN, CDR2 SYDVKM. The full variable domain, in which reference TRBV28 and TRBJ1-1 provide the parts outside the CDR3, is DVKVTQSSRYLVKRTGEKVFLECVQDMDHENMFWYRQDPGLGLRLIYFSYDVKMKEKGDIPEGYSVSREKKERFSLILESASTNQTSMYLCASSLDRVRTEAFFGQGTRLTVV.

This clonotype appeared many times. The V and J genes are TRBV7-2 and TRBJ2-1, with 10 bases aligning to TRBD2. The CDR3 loop spans 16 amino acids. With 2 bases clipped from V and 10 bases from J, the junction kept 11 bases outside the gene matches. CDR1 is SGHTA, CDR2 FQGNSA, per germline. CDR3 bases: TGTGCCAGCAGCTTATTCTCTAGCGGGAGTAGTGGGGAGCAGTTCTTC. It specifies CASSLFSSGSSGEQFF.

This clonotype was recorded many times. The chain couples TRBV29-1 to TRBJ2-3, with a possible D match to TRBD2 (5 bases). The CDR3 spans 12 residues. Germline CDR1 and CDR2: SQVTM and ANQGSEA. The germline V and J ends were trimmed by 8 bases and 4 bases, with 13 bases remaining between them. The CDR3 loop is CSIPKRADTQYF. CDR3 nucleotide sequence: TGCAGCATCCCGAAGAGGGCAGATACGCAGTATTTT.

This clonotype was observed at least ten times. The V call is TRBV27, the J call TRBJ2-3; D is ambiguous. There are 14 residues in the CDR3. Trimming took 3 bases from V and 1 from J, leaving 8 bases between them. In germline, CDR1 is MNHEY, CDR2 SMNVEV (reference sequence). CDR3 loop: CASSFFGGTDTQYF. CDR3 bases: TGTGCCAGCAGTTTTTTTGGAGGCACAGATACGCAGTATTTT.

In its sample, this clonotype was seen many times. The CDR3 spells CASSFPTGAPYEQYF. The CDR3 DNA reads as TGTGCCAGCAGTTTCCCCACAGGGGCCCCCTACGAGCAGTACTTC. The chain combines TRBV12-3 or TRBV12-4 with TRBJ2-7; 7 bases match TRBD1. The J segment lost 2 bases and the V segment lost 3 bases, leaving 7 bases of the junction unmatched. The CDR3 consists of 15 residues.

This clonotype was seen many times. V is TRBV25-1 and J is TRBJ1-2; a weak D match, TRBD1 (6 bases). Trimming took 6 bases from V and 6 from J, leaving 14 bases between them. Germline values: CDR1 MGHDK, CDR2 SYGVNS. CDR3 length: 13 amino acids. The CDR3 is CASRVGGSDGYTF. The CDR3 DNA reads as TGTGCCAGCAGAGTGGGGGGCAGTGATGGCTACACCTTC.

This clonotype appeared many times. The rearrangement uses TRBV5-8 and TRBJ1-1; D unclear. The CDR3 spans 14 residues. V dropped 4 bases and J dropped 2 bases, with 12 bases sitting between them. Per germline, CDR1 SGHTS and CDR2 YDEGEE. The CDR3 DNA reads TGTGCCAGCAGCAAACTGCGGTCCAACACTGAAGCTTTCTTT. As protein: CASSKLRSNTEAFF.

This clonotype came up many times. This chain links TRBV7-2 with TRBJ2-3; D not resolved. CDR3 length: 14 residues. Between the trimmed V and J ends, which lost 3 bases and 1 base, there was a span of 8 bases. Germline V gene sequence: CDR1 SGHTA, CDR2 FQGNSA. The CDR3 spells CASSFGRGTDTQYF. The CDR3 DNA reads as TGTGCCAGCAGCTTCGGACGGGGCACAGATACGCAGTATTTT.

This clonotype was seen ten or more times. The chain carries TRBV29-1 and TRBJ2-7; D call uncertain. The V end was cut by 3 bases, the J end by 2 bases, with 8 bases between. Looked up from germline, CDR1 is SQVTM and CDR2 is ANQGSEA. The CDR3 runs 12 residues. CDR3 DNA: TGCAGCGTTGAGGACCTTGCCTACGAGCAGTACTTC. Its protein is CSVEDLAYEQYF.

This clonotype was counted at least ten times. V is TRBV29-1 and J is TRBJ2-5, with D hard to call. Trimming removed 3 bases from V and 5 bases from J, with 22 bases in between. The CDR3 is 16 residues long. CDR1 and CDR2 (germline): SQVTM, ANQGSEA. The CDR3 loop is CSVDYLAAHPGETQYF. The CDR3 DNA reads TGCAGCGTTGACTATCTGGCAGCCCACCCCGGGGAGACCCAGTACTTC.

This clonotype occurred many times. The CDR3 DNA sequence: TGTGCCAGCAGCGGACTAGAGGACAATGAGCAGTTCTTC. Protein product: CASSGLEDNEQFF. The chain has TRBV5-5 and TRBJ2-1, with 7 bases aligning to TRBD2. The J segment lost 5 bases and the V segment lost 4 bases, leaving 3 bases of the junction unmatched. From germline, CDR1 is SGHKS and CDR2 YYEKEE (reference sequence). The CDR3 is 13 residues long.

This clonotype was counted at least ten times. This CDR3 is CASSARGDNEQFF. The CDR3 DNA reads TGTGCCAGCAGCGCCCGGGGGGACAATGAGCAGTTCTTC. This chain connects TRBV9 to TRBJ2-1; 7 positions agree with TRBD2. J gave up 5 bases and V 3 bases, and 2 bases lay outside the gene matches. Per the germline V gene, CDR1 is SGDLS and CDR2 is YYNGEE. This CDR3 has 13 amino acids.

This clonotype was counted at least ten times. The chain uses TRBV6-5 and TRBJ2-1; 9 nucleotides line up with TRBD2. The trim removed 4 bases at V and 5 bases at J, leaving 12 bases unmatched. The CDR3 covers 17 residues. Germline CDR1 reads MNHEY; CDR2 reads SVGAGI. This CDR3 is CASSSPQIAGVNNEQFF. The CDR3 DNA sequence: TGTGCCAGCAGTTCCCCTCAAATAGCGGGAGTTAACAATGAGCAGTTCTTC.

The chain joins TRBV20-1 to TRBJ1-2; 8 bases match TRBD1. The ends lost 3 bases at V and 4 bases at J; junction bases unmatched: 7. This CDR3 is 14 amino acids long. Germline-derived CDR1 and CDR2 are DFQATT and SNEGSKA (reference sequence). The CDR3 region is CSASPRQGRYGYTF. The CDR3 nucleotides are TGCAGTGCTAGCCCAAGACAGGGGCGCTATGGCTACACCTTC.

In its sample, this clonotype was seen many times. V and J are TRBV5-1 and TRBJ1-5; weak D call: TRBD1 (6 bases). The CDR3 runs to 15 residues. CDR1 SGHRS and CDR2 YFSETQ come from the germline V gene. V was pared by 2 bases and J by 3 bases, with 12 bases between. The CDR3 sequence is CASSLSGAINQPQHF. The CDR3 DNA follows: TGCGCCAGCAGCTTATCAGGGGCGATCAATCAGCCCCAGCATTTT.

This clonotype was seen many times. The chain uses TRBV20-1 and TRBJ2-3; 8 bases are a match to TRBD1. Germline V CDR1 and CDR2: DFQATT, SNEGSKA (reference sequence). Unmatched junction bases numbered 11, after V lost 4 bases and J lost 2 bases. This CDR3 spans 16 amino acids. This CDR3 is CSANPRTGIFTDTQYF. The CDR3 coding sequence is TGCAGTGCTAACCCCCGGACAGGGATATTCACAGATACGCAGTATTTT.

This clonotype was seen repeatedly, ten times or more. The V call is TRBV21-1, the J call TRBJ1-6; the table's TRBD1 call for D was not verified on the DNA. TRBV21-1 is designated a pseudogene. The CDR3 is 19 residues long. The CDR3 protein is CASSKAGQGLRLSNSPLHF. In DNA form, the CDR3 reads TGTGCCAGCAGCAAGGCTGGACAGGGGCTTAGGTTATCCAATTCACCCCTCCACTTT.

This clonotype occurred many times. The CDR3, as DNA: TGCGCCAGCAGCTTGGAATTGACAGCAGCTAATGAAAAACTGTTTTTT. Its protein product is CASSLELTAANEKLFF. This sequence joins TRBV5-1 and TRBJ1-4, with D possibly matching TRBD1 (5 bases). The V end lost 0 bases, the J end lost 3 bases, and 12 bases lay between the germline ends. CDR1 and CDR2 (germline): SGHRS, YFSETQ. The CDR3 is 16 amino acids.

This clonotype occurred many times. The chain is built from TRBV7-2 and TRBJ2-1; 13 nucleotides agree with TRBD2. The J segment lost 6 bases and the V segment lost 5 bases, leaving 4 bases of the junction unmatched. The CDR3 sequence is 15 residues long. CDR1 and CDR2 from the germline V gene are SGHTA and FQGNSA. The CDR3 DNA reads TGTGCCAGCAGCCGTAGGACTAGCGGGGGCAATGAGCAGTTCTTC. Translation gives CASSRRTSGGNEQFF.

This clonotype was recorded many times. The chain joins TRBV7-9 to TRBJ2-1; D possibly corresponds to TRBD2 (6 bases). V shed 7 bases and J shed 1 base, with 14 bases lying between them. The CDR3 spans 15 residues. Per the germline V gene, CDR1 is SEHNR and CDR2 is FQNEAQ (reference sequence). CDR3: CASINGRSSYNEQFF. In DNA form, the CDR3 reads TGTGCCAGCATAAACGGGAGAAGTTCCTACAATGAGCAGTTCTTC. Looking up the rest from reference TRBV7-9 and TRBJ2-1 gives the full variable domain: DTGVSQNPRHKITKRGQNVTFRCDPISEHNRLYWYRQTLGQGPEFLTYFQNEAQLEKSRLLSDRFSAERPKGSFSTLEIQRTEQGDSAMYLCASINGRSSYNEQFFGPGTRLTVL.

In nucleotides, the CDR3 is TGTGCCAGCAGTCACACGCTCGGGGAGACCCAGTACTTC. It codes for CASSHTLGETQYF. This chain uses TRBV12-3 or TRBV12-4 with TRBJ2-5; D is unresolved. The CDR3 length is 13 residues. V was trimmed by 5 bases and J by 5 bases, leaving 12 bases between them.

This clonotype was counted ten times or more. CDR3 protein: CASSLKTGDEQYF. The CDR3 DNA is TGTGCCAGCAGTTTAAAGACAGGGGACGAGCAGTACTTC. The rearrangement uses TRBV28 and TRBJ2-7; 8 bases agree with TRBD1. Germline assignment: CDR1 MDHEN and CDR2 SYDVKM. V shed 2 bases, J shed 5 bases, and the junction held 2 bases outside the gene matches. This CDR3 comprises 13 residues.

V gene TRBV28 combines with J gene TRBJ2-1, with a weak D call TRBD1 (5 bases). Germline V gives CDR1 MDHEN, CDR2 SYDVKM. The CDR3 sequence is 16 residues long. Trimming left V 4 bases short and J 2 bases short, with 15 bases between. CDR3 nucleotides: TGTGCCAGCAGTTCAAGGGGCCAGGGTCCCTACAATGAGCAGTTCTTC. Protein: CASSSRGQGPYNEQFF. Full variable domain (remainder filled in from reference TRBV28 and TRBJ2-1): DVKVTQSSRYLVKRTGEKVFLECVQDMDHENMFWYRQDPGLGLRLIYFSYDVKMKEKGDIPEGYSVSREKKERFSLILESASTNQTSMYLCASSSRGQGPYNEQFFGPGTRLTVL.